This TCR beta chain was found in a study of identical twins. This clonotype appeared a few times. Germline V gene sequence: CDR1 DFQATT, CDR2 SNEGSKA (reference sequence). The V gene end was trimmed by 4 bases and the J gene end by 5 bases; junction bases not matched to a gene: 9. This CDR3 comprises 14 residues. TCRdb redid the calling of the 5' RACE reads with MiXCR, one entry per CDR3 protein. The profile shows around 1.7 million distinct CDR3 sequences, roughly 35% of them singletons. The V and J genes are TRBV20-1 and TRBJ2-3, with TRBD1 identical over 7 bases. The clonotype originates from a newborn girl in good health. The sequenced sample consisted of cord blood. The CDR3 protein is CSANEDNRGDTQYF. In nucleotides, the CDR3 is TGCAGTGCTAACGAAGACAACAGGGGAGATACGCAGTATTTT.